The source of this TCR beta chain is a study of regulatory T cells in long-lasting Graves disease. General study findings and limits: The TCR repertoire of persistent Graves' patients was less diverse than that of newly diagnosed ones. TRBV28 was favored in persistent disease, as were TRBJ1-2 and TRBJ2-5.

CDR1 and CDR2 from the germline V gene are SGHVS and FQNEAQ. The length of the CDR3 is 15 residues. The trim removed 1 base at V and 7 bases at J, leaving 6 bases unmatched. Time point given: newly diagnosed GD, antithyroid drugs for less than 3 months. Extracted RNA from PBMCs served as the source of the TCR library. iRepertoire HTBI primers and Arm-PCR of CDR3 regions built TCR beta libraries. TCRdb redid the calling of the multiplex PCR reads with MiXCR, one entry per CDR3 protein. The table records around 460,000 distinct CDR3 sequences, approximately 14% of them present only once. A note on this clonotype: Its matching antigen is unknown.

This sample also appeared in a second study, on T cells in Graves' hyperthyroidism and ophthalmopathy. That study reports: HTBI primers drove first-round RT-PCR of the TCR CDR3.

This chain connects TRBV7-8 to TRBJ2-2, with TRBD2 identical over 7 bases. The sequence was collected from a woman aged 45 to 65 with Graves disease. Source: peripheral blood mononuclear cells (PBMCs), taken at new diagnosis, from a patient treated with antithyroid drugs. CDR3 bases: TGTGCCAGCAGCTTAGGACTAGCTGGGATCGGGGAGCTGTTTTTT. Its protein product is CASSLGLAGIGELFF.